This T cell receptor (beta chain) was sequenced in a study of blood T cell repertoires in COVID-19 (dated by TCRdb to 2020 to 2022). Study-wide context: Samples covering the acute and convalescent phases of COVID-19 were provided by collaborators in the United States, Italy and Spain. The material from the prospective study consisted of cDNA or gDNA derived from T cells, B-cell-depleted T cells, or PBMCs. Deeply sampled blood TCRbeta repertoires from subjects exposed to, actively infected with, or recovered from COVID-19 were included in the dataset. The repertoires were released in a freely available public database intended as a resource for research on the immune response to SARS-CoV-2. The samples were drawn from the first 160 participants of the ongoing ImmuneRACE study and from 1,200 or so subjects provided by 6 global collaborators. A de-identified subject ID, COVID-19 status, age in years and sex were almost always included in the sample metadata. Where HLA class I and class II types were available, the types were taken from metadata supplied by the sample provider, not from assay-based typing.

Paper-wide results and their limitations: Clinical and demographic metadata were provided uncurated, with the amount varying by source and participant.

Each collaborating institution followed its own protocols to collect whole blood in K2EDTA tubes. For TCRbeta analysis, collaborators shipped samples as frozen whole blood, isolated PBMCs, or DNA extracted from either of those sample types. Comments on this clone: Its antigen is unknown. The input lacks base qualities; no much larger clone sits a single base away.

TCRbeta CDR3 regions were amplified from genomic DNA using the immunoSEQ Assay, a bias-controlled multiplex PCR. Turning to the authors' computational methods: Nucleated cell counts per sample were estimated from amplification of reference gene primers within the assay. To quantify the absolute abundance of each unique TCRbeta CDR3 rearrangement, sequence reads were collapsed and filtered. For each sample, productive Simpson clonality was calculated as the square root of Simpson's diversity index across productive rearrangements. TCRdb retrieved this table from immuneACCESS and kept in-frame rearrangements only. Not all clones are present; in checked studies, unresolved V genes account for under half, and no reason is known for the remainder. V, J and clone size were drawn from that table, and D and trimming were deduced from the DNA. Here the sample has roughly 120,000 clones; more than 90% occur a single time. The ten largest clones add up to around 3.8% of the sample.

As encoded in the germline V gene, CDR1 is SGHTA while CDR2 is FQGNSA. Taken from cysteine to phenylalanine, the CDR3 has 13 residues. The DNA shown is the 39-base CDR3, in frame from base 1. The V and J ends are trimmed by 6 bases and 8 bases, leaving 14 bases between them. This sequence uses TRBV7-2 and TRBJ1-3, with a tentative D gene TRBD1 over 6 matching bases. The receptor comes from a man aged 45-65 years with active COVID-19. Sequencing was performed on peripheral blood. For the CDR3, the sequence is CASRRTGSDTIYF. The nucleotide sequence reads as follows: TGTGCCAGCAGAAGAACAGGGTCGGACACCATATATTTT. Extended through the reference TRBV7-2 and TRBJ1-3 proteins, this CDR3 yields the full variable domain: GAGVSQSPSNKVTEKGKDVELRCDPISGHTALYWYRQSLGQGLEFLIYFQGNSAPDKSGLPSDRFSAERTGGSVSTLTIQRTQQEDSAVYLCASRRTGSDTIYFGEGSWLTVV.